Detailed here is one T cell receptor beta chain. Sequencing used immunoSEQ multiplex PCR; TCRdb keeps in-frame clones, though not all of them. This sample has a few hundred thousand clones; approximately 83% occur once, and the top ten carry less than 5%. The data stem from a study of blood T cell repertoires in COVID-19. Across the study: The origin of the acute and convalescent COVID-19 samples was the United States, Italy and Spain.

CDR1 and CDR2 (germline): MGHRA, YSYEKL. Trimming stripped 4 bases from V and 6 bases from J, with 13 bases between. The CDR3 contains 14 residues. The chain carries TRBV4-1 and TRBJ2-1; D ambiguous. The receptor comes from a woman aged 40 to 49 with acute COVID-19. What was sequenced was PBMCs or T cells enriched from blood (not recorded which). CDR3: CASSPGSTGNEQFF. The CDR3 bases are TGCGCCAGCAGCCCCGGGTCCACCGGCAATGAGCAGTTCTTC.